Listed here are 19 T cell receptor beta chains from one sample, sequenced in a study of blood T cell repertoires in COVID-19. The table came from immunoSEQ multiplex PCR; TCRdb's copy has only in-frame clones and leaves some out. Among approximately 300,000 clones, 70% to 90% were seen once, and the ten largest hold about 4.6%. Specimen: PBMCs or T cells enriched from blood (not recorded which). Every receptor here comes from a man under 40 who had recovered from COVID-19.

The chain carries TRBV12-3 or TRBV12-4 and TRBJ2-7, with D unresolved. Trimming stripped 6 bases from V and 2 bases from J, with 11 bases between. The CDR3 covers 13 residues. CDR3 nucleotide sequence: TGTGCCAGCAGCCCTCCCTTCCCCTACGAGCAGTACTTC. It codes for CASSPPFPYEQYF.

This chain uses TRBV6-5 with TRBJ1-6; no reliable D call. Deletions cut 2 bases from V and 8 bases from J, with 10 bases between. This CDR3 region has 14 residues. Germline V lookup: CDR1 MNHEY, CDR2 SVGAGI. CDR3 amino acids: CASSYLTEHSPLHF. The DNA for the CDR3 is TGTGCCAGCAGTTACCTAACAGAACATTCACCCCTCCACTTT.

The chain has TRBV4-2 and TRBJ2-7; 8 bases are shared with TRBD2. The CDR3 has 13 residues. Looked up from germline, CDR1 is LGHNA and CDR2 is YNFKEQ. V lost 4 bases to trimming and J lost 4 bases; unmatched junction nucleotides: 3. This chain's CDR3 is CASSLGLAYEQYF. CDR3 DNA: TGTGCCAGCAGCCTTGGACTAGCATACGAGCAGTACTTC.

CDR3 region: CASSLAPGQGSFGANVLTF. CDR3 sequence (DNA): TGCGCCAGCAGCTTGGCCCCGGGACAGGGCTCTTTCGGGGCCAACGTCCTGACTTTC. The chain employs TRBV5-1 and TRBJ2-6; 9 positions agree with TRBD1. CDR3 length equals 19 residues. Per germline, CDR1 SGHRS and CDR2 YFSETQ. V was pared by 0 bases and J by 4 bases, with 11 bases of the junction left unmatched.

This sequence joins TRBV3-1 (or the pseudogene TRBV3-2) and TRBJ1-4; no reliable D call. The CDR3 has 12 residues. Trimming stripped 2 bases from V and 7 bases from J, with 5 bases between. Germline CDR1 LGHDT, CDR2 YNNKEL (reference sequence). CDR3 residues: CASSQSLEKLFF. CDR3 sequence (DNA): TGTGCCAGCAGCCAATCCCTTGAAAAACTGTTTTTT.

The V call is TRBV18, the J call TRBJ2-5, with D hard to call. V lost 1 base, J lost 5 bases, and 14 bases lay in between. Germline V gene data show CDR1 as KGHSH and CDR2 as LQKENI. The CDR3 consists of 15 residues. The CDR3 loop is CASSPQWSPEETQYF. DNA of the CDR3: TGTGCCAGCTCACCACAGTGGTCCCCCGAGGAGACCCAGTACTTC.

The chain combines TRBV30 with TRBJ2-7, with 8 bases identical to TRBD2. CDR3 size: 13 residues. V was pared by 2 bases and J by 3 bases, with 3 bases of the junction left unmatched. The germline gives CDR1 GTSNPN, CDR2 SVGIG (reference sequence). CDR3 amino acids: CAWSRGGYYEQYF. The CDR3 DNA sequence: TGTGCCTGGAGTCGGGGGGGATACTACGAGCAGTACTTC.

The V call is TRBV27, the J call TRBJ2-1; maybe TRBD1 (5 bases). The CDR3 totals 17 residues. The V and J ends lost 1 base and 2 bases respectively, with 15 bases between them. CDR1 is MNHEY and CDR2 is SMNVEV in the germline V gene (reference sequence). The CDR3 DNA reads TGTGCCAGCAGTTTATTCTGGGGCCCAGACACCTACAATGAGCAGTTCTTC. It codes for CASSLFWGPDTYNEQFF.

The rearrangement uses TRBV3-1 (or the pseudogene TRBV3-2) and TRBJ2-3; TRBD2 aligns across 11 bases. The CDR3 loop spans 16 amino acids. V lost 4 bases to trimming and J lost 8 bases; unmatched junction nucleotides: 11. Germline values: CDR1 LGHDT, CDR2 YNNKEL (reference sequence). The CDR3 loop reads CASSPRLAGLQSTQYF. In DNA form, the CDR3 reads TGTGCCAGCAGCCCCCGACTAGCGGGACTTCAATCTACGCAGTATTTT.

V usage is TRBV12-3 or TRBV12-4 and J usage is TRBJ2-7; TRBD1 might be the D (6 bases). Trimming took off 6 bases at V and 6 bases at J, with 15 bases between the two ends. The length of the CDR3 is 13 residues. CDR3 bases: TGTGCCAGCAGCCAGGGGCTCGTAAGCGAGCAGTACTTC. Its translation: CASSQGLVSEQYF.

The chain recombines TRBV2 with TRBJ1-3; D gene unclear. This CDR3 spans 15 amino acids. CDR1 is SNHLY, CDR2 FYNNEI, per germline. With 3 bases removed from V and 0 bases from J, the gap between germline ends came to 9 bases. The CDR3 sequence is CASSDRRGSGNTIYF. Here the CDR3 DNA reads TGTGCCAGCAGTGATAGGCGGGGCTCTGGAAACACCATATATTTT.

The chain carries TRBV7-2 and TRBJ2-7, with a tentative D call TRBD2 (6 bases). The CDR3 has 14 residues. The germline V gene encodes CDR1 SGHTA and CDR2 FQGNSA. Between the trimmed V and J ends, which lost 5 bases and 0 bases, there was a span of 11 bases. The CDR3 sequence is CASSPSSGSYEQYF. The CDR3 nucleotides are TGTGCCAGCAGCCCCAGTAGCGGCTCCTACGAGCAGTACTTC.

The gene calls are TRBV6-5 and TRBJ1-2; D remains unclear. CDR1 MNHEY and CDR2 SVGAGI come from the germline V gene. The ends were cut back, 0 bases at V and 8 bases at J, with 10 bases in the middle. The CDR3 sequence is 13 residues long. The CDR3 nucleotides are TGTGCCAGCAGTTACTCGCCCGAGGGAGGCTACACCTTC. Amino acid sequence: CASSYSPEGGYTF.

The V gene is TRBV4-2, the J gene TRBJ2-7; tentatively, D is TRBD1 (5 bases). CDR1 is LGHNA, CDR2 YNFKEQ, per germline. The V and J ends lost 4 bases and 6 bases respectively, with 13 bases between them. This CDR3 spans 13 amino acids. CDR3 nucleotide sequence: TGTGCCAGCAGCCTAGGGGCGCCCAGCGAGCAGTACTTC. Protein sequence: CASSLGAPSEQYF.

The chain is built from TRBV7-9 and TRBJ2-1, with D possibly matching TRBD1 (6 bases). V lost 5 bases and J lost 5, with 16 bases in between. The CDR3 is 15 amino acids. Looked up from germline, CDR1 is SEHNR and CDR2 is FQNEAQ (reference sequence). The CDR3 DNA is TGTGCCAGCAGCGTACCTTCCAGGGGAAACAATGAGCAGTTCTTC. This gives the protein CASSVPSRGNNEQFF.

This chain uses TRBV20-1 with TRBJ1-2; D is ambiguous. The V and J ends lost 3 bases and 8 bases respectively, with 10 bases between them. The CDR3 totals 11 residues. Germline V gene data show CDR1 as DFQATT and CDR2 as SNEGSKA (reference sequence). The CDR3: CSASSGLGYTF. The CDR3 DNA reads TGCAGTGCTAGTAGCGGGTTAGGCTACACCTTC.

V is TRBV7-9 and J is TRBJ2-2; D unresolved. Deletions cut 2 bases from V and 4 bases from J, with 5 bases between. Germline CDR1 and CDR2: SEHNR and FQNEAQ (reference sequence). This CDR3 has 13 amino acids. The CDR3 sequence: CASSLILTGELFF. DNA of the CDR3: TGTGCCAGCAGCTTAATCCTCACCGGGGAGCTGTTTTTT. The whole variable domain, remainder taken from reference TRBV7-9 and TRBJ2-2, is DTGVSQNPRHKITKRGQNVTFRCDPISEHNRLYWYRQTLGQGPEFLTYFQNEAQLEKSRLLSDRFSAERPKGSFSTLEIQRTEQGDSAMYLCASSLILTGELFFGEGSRLTVL.

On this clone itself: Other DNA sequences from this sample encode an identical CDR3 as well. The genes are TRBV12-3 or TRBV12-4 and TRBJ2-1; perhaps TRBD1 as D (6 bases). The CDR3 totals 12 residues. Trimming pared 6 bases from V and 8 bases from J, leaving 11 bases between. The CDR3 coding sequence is TGTGCCAGCAGCCCCGCAGGGGATGAGCAGTTCTTC. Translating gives CASSPAGDEQFF.

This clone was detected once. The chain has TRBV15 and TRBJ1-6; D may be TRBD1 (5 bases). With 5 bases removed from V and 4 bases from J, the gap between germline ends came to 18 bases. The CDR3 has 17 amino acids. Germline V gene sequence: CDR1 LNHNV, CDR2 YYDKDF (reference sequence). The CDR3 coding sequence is TGTGCCACCAGCGAAGAAGGTCGGACATTTTATAATTCACCCCTCCACTTT. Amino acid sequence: CATSEEGRTFYNSPLHF.